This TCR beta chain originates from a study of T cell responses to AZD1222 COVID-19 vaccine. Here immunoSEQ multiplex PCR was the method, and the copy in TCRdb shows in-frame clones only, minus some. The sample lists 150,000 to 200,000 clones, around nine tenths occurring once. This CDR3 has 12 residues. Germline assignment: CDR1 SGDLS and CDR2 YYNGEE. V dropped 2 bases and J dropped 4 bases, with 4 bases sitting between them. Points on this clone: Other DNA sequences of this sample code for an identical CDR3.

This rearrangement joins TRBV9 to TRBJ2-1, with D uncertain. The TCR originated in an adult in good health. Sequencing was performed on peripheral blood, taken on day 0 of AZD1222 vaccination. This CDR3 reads CASSVGYNEQFF. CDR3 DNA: TGTGCCAGCAGCGTCGGGTACAATGAGCAGTTCTTC.